Below are 22 T cell receptor beta chains sequenced from a single sample in a study of blood T cell repertoires in COVID-19. The protocol was immunoSEQ multiplex PCR, while the TCRdb copy is restricted to in-frame clones and leaves out a portion. The sample carries some 160,000 clones, 85% to 90% recorded once. Input material: peripheral blood. Every receptor here comes from a woman in her 70s with acute or convalescent COVID-19.

The rearrangement joins TRBV5-6 to TRBJ1-5; TRBD1 aligns across 8 bases. In germline, CDR1 is SGHDT, CDR2 YYEEEE. With V trimmed by 1 base and J by 4 bases, 7 bases remained unmatched. The CDR3 sequence is 16 residues long. CDR3: CASSLRTGMGNQPQHF. In DNA form, the CDR3 reads TGTGCCAGCAGCTTGAGGACAGGGATGGGGAATCAGCCCCAGCATTTT.

This rearrangement joins TRBV4-3 to TRBJ1-5; 8 nucleotides line up with TRBD1. Germline CDR1 LGHNA, CDR2 YSLEER. V lost 4 bases and J lost 7; bases outside the gene matches: 12. The CDR3 contains 16 residues. Here the CDR3 reads CASSRDTGGFRQPQHF. CDR3 sequence (DNA): TGCGCCAGCAGCCGCGATACAGGGGGGTTTCGGCAGCCCCAGCATTTT.

The genes are TRBV6-5 and TRBJ1-5; D not resolved. Germline V gene data show CDR1 as MNHEY and CDR2 as SVGAGI. V was clipped by 5 bases and J by 10 bases, with 15 bases between them. The CDR3 sequence is 13 residues long. This CDR3 reads CASSPEGGFPQHF. Written as DNA, the CDR3 is TGTGCCAGCAGTCCGGAGGGTGGCTTCCCCCAGCATTTT.

This clone was picked up one time. The rearrangement joins TRBV19 to TRBJ1-5; D might be TRBD1 (5 bases). Germline V lookup: CDR1 LNHDA, CDR2 SQIVND (reference sequence). The CDR3 has 14 amino acids. V was trimmed by 7 bases and J by 3 bases, leaving 13 bases between them. CDR3 sequence: CASTPWGDNQPQHF. In DNA, the CDR3 is TGTGCCAGTACCCCGTGGGGGGACAATCAGCCCCAGCATTTT.

This chain joins TRBV7-9 and TRBJ2-1; 16 nucleotides agree with TRBD2. Germline loops: CDR1 SEHNR, CDR2 FQNEAQ (reference sequence). This CDR3 is 17 amino acids long. The V segment lost 3 bases and the J segment 10 bases; nucleotides outside the gene matches: 9. CDR3 nucleotides: TGTGCCAGCAGCTTTGGGGATGGGACTAGCGGGAGGGACGAGCAGTTCTTC. Amino acid sequence: CASSFGDGTSGRDEQFF.

This rearrangement joins TRBV19 to TRBJ2-7, with no clear D. Germline values: CDR1 LNHDA, CDR2 SQIVND (reference sequence). The CDR3 contains 16 residues. The ends were cut back, 1 base at V and 4 bases at J, with 17 bases in the middle. The CDR3 coding sequence is TGTGCCAGTAGTATAGCCCATACCCGGTTCGGGTACGAGCAGTACTTC. Protein sequence: CASSIAHTRFGYEQYF. Filled out from reference TRBV19 and TRBJ2-7, the complete variable domain reads DGGITQSPKYLFRKEGQNVTLSCEQNLNHDAMYWYRQDPGQGLRLIYYSQIVNDFQKGDIAEGYSVSREKKESFPLTVTSAQKNPTAFYLCASSIAHTRFGYEQYFGPGTRLTVT.

The V call is TRBV15, the J call TRBJ2-7; 11 nucleotides align to TRBD1. This CDR3 contains 15 residues. The germline V gene encodes CDR1 LNHNV and CDR2 YYDKDF (reference sequence). Unmatched junction bases numbered 3, after V lost 5 bases and J lost 0 bases. Written as DNA, the CDR3 is TGTGCCACCAGCCCCGGGACAGGGGGCTCCTACGAGCAGTACTTC. Its protein product is CATSPGTGGSYEQYF.

The chain joins TRBV10-1 to TRBJ2-2, with D possibly being TRBD2 (7 bases). V was clipped by 8 bases and J by 4 bases, with 11 bases between them. The CDR3 runs to 13 residues. Germline loops: CDR1 WNHNN, CDR2 SYGVQD (reference sequence). CDR3 sequence: CASGGAGTGELFF. The CDR3, as DNA: TGCGCCAGCGGGGGGGCCGGCACCGGGGAGCTGTTTTTT.

This chain connects TRBV4-3 to TRBJ2-2; TRBD2 is a possible D gene (5 bases). Germline values: CDR1 LGHNA, CDR2 YSLEER. The CDR3 is made up of 15 amino acids. Trimming shortened V by 4 bases and J by 7 bases, and 16 bases separated the two germline ends. The DNA of the CDR3 is TGCGCCAGCAGCCTCGCAGACTATCTAGGCGGGGAGCTGTTTTTT. It encodes CASSLADYLGGELFF.

The chain links TRBV5-1 to TRBJ1-4; D is undetermined. The CDR3 totals 14 residues. Looked up from germline, CDR1 is SGHRS and CDR2 is YFSETQ. V shed 1 base and J shed 3 bases, with 7 bases lying between them. CDR3 nucleotides: TGCGCCAGCAGCTTGAGCGTCTCTAATGAAAAACTGTTTTTT. Its protein product is CASSLSVSNEKLFF.

Only one count was recorded for this clone. This chain connects TRBV9 to TRBJ2-1; TRBD2 matches 9 bases. Germline lookup yields CDR1 SGDLS and CDR2 YYNGEE. This CDR3 has 17 residues. Trimming cost V 0 bases and J 5 bases; bases outside gene matches: 9. CDR3 bases: TGTGCCAGCAGCGTAGTGCAAGCGGGAGGTCTCGACAATGAGCAGTTCTTC. Translation: CASSVVQAGGLDNEQFF.

This clone came up a few times. The chain recombines TRBV7-9 with TRBJ2-5; TRBD1 matches 9 bases. The J segment lost 5 bases and the V segment lost 1 base, leaving 5 bases of the junction unmatched. From germline, CDR1 is SEHNR and CDR2 FQNEAQ (reference sequence). The CDR3 is 15 residues long. CDR3 DNA: TGTGCCAGCAGCTTAGTAGGACAGGGGTTTGAGACCCAGTACTTC. This gives the protein CASSLVGQGFETQYF.

The V gene is TRBV7-2, the J gene TRBJ2-3; 14 bases match TRBD2. The germline gives CDR1 SGHTA, CDR2 FQGNSA. With 5 bases clipped from V and 6 bases from J, the junction kept 7 bases outside the gene matches. This CDR3 region has 16 residues. CDR3 bases: TGTGCCAGCAGCCTAAGACTAGCGGGAGGGCCGGATACGCAGTATTTT. This codes for CASSLRLAGGPDTQYF.

The rearrangement joins TRBV20-1 to TRBJ1-2; TRBD1 is a possible D gene (6 bases). The V and J ends lost 4 bases and 7 bases respectively, with 19 bases between them. The CDR3 is 14 residues long. Germline CDR1 reads DFQATT; CDR2 reads SNEGSKA (reference sequence). CDR3 coding DNA: TGCAGTGCTACTGAACCCGACAGGTTCTCTGGCTACACCTTC. Its translation is CSATEPDRFSGYTF.

The chain joins TRBV7-2 to TRBJ1-5, with TRBD1 matching over 7 bases. After removal of 3 bases from V and 7 bases from J, the junction contained 3 bases not matched to a gene. The CDR3 loop spans 13 amino acids. In germline, CDR1 is SGHTA, CDR2 FQGNSA. The CDR3 protein is CASSFNRGQPQHF. CDR3 in DNA: TGTGCCAGCAGCTTTAACAGGGGCCAGCCCCAGCATTTT.

Remarks on this clone: The junction differs from germline at one of its ends, possibly a read error. The chain has TRBV19 and TRBJ1-1; perhaps TRBD1 as D (6 bases). The CDR3 loop spans 12 amino acids. Germline-derived CDR1 and CDR2 are LNHDA and SQIVND (reference sequence). CDR3 DNA sequence: TGTGCCAGTAGTATCTGGTCCCGACAGGCCAACTTT. It yields the protein CASSIWSRQANF.

This chain joins TRBV10-3 and TRBJ2-3; D might be TRBD2 (5 bases). Trimming removed 2 bases at V and 1 base at J, with 10 bases between. CDR3 length: 15 residues. From germline, CDR1 is ENHRY and CDR2 SYGVKD. Here the CDR3 DNA reads TGTGCCATCAGTGAGGGGCGGGCGCGCACAGATACGCAGTATTTT. This gives the protein CAISEGRARTDTQYF.

The CDR3 coding sequence is TGTGCCAGCACTCTTAACGGGTTGTACCAAGAGACCCAGTACTTC. It yields the protein CASTLNGLYQETQYF. V is TRBV6-5 and J is TRBJ2-5; no clear D. Looked up from germline, CDR1 is MNHEY and CDR2 is SVGAGI. The V end was cut by 7 bases, the J end by 0 bases, with 15 bases between. The CDR3 has 15 amino acids.

The chain uses TRBV12-3 or TRBV12-4 and TRBJ1-1; D may be TRBD1 (5 bases). The CDR3 has 13 residues. The V end was cut by 7 bases, the J end by 0 bases, with 9 bases between. The CDR3 sequence: CASKGQLNTEAFF. The CDR3 DNA reads TGTGCCAGCAAGGGGCAGCTGAACACTGAAGCTTTCTTT.

This clone showed up just once. This chain links TRBV28 with TRBJ2-5; D gene unclear. V lost 6 bases and J lost 0, with 14 bases in between. CDR3 length equals 15 residues. CDR1 is MDHEN, CDR2 SYDVKM, per germline. The CDR3 reads CASRPRRVYQETQYF. The CDR3 DNA follows: TGTGCCAGCAGGCCCAGACGGGTGTACCAAGAGACCCAGTACTTC.

There are a few counts of this clone. The rearrangement links TRBV28 to TRBJ1-3; perhaps TRBD1 as D (5 bases). Germline CDR1 MDHEN, CDR2 SYDVKM. CDR3 length: 14 amino acids. V shed 8 bases and J shed 4 bases, with 15 bases lying between them. The CDR3 is CASVTGDWGNTIYF. The DNA of the CDR3 is TGTGCCAGCGTCACCGGGGACTGGGGAAACACCATATATTTT. Variable domain in full (rest from reference TRBV28 and TRBJ1-3): DVKVTQSSRYLVKRTGEKVFLECVQDMDHENMFWYRQDPGLGLRLIYFSYDVKMKEKGDIPEGYSVSREKKERFSLILESASTNQTSMYLCASVTGDWGNTIYFGEGSWLTVV.

The chain carries TRBV4-2 and TRBJ2-1, with 7 bases that match TRBD1. Germline trimming cut 7 bases from V and 3 bases from J; bases unmatched to any gene: 9. The CDR3 length is 15 residues. Germline V gene data show CDR1 as LGHNA and CDR2 as YNFKEQ. CDR3 bases: TGTGCCAGCAATGACCGGGACAGCGTCTACAATGAGCAGTTCTTC. This sequence encodes CASNDRDSVYNEQFF.